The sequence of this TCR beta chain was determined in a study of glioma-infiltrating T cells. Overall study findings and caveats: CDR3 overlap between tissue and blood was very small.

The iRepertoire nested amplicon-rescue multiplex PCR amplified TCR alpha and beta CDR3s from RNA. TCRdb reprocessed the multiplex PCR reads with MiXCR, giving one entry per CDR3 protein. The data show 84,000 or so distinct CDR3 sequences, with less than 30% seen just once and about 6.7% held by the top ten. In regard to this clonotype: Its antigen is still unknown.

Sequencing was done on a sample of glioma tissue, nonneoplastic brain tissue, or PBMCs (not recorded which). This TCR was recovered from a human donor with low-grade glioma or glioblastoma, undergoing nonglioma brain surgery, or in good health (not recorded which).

The CDR3 region is CASGPGPPQETQYF. The CDR3 coding sequence is TGTGCTAGTGGTCCCGGACCCCCCCAAGAGACCCAGTACTTC. The chain joins TRBV12-5 to TRBJ2-5; D unresolved. The V gene's germline CDR1 is LGHNT and CDR2 FRNRAP. CDR3 length: 14 residues. Trimming removed 5 bases from V and 1 base from J, with 11 bases in between. The full variable domain, its missing parts supplied by reference TRBV12-5 and TRBJ2-5, is DARVTQTPRHKVTEMGQEVTMRCQPILGHNTVFWYRQTMMQGLELLAYFRNRAPLDDSGMPKDRFSAEMPDATLATLKIQPSEPRDSAVYFCASGPGPPQETQYFGPGTRLLVL.